The 16 T cell receptor beta chains below come from one sample, sequenced in a study of technical replicates of blood from a handful of donors. Data came from immunoSEQ multiplex PCR; TCRdb stores just in-frame clones and leaves some out. The top ten hold approximately 0.25% of the sample, which has tens of thousands of clones, roughly 94% seen once. The sample consisted of T cells isolated from PBMCs. The source of these receptors is a human donor in good health.

The rearrangement uses TRBV27 and TRBJ2-1, with 9 bases aligning to TRBD1. The germline CDR1 and CDR2 sequences are MNHEY and SMNVEV (reference sequence). CDR3 length equals 15 residues. V was clipped by 6 bases and J by 3 bases; unmatched bases: 6. CDR3 loop: CASREGQGLYNEQFF. CDR3 in DNA: TGTGCCAGCAGGGAGGGACAGGGTCTCTACAATGAGCAGTTCTTC.

This clone was seen once. The genes are TRBV30 and TRBJ2-5; 8 bases line up with TRBD2. There are 16 residues in the CDR3. The ends lost 1 base at V and 5 bases at J; junction bases unmatched: 12. The germline CDR1 and CDR2 sequences are GTSNPN and SVGIG (reference sequence). CDR3 protein: CAWSDLTGGPMETQYF. CDR3 bases: TGTGCCTGGAGTGACCTCACGGGGGGGCCAATGGAGACCCAGTACTTC.

This clone was detected only once. The gene calls are TRBV15 and TRBJ1-1; D not resolved. V lost 0 bases and J 1 base, leaving 12 bases between the germline ends. The CDR3 extends over 16 amino acids. CDR1 LNHNV and CDR2 YYDKDF come from the germline V gene (reference sequence). CDR3 amino acids: CATSRDFPGKNTEAFF. The DNA for the CDR3 is TGTGCCACCAGCAGAGATTTCCCAGGCAAGAACACTGAAGCTTTCTTT.

The rearrangement links TRBV6-5 to TRBJ2-3, with D possibly being TRBD1 (6 bases). Germline V gene data show CDR1 as MNHEY and CDR2 as SVGAGI. Trimming left V 4 bases short and J 4 bases short, with 15 bases between. The CDR3 totals 15 residues. For the CDR3, the DNA is TGTGCCAGCAGTTTGACAGGTCTCGCGTCAGATACGCAGTATTTT. It codes for CASSLTGLASDTQYF.

The V and J genes are TRBV2 and TRBJ2-1, with TRBD2 matching 9 bases. This CDR3 spans 15 amino acids. Losses at the gene ends were 6 bases for V and 5 bases for J; bases not matched to a gene: 8. CDR1 and CDR2 (germline): SNHLY, FYNNEI. Here the CDR3 DNA reads TGTGCCAGCAGGGCGGGTGCTAGCGGGAACAATGAGCAGTTCTTC. Protein sequence: CASRAGASGNNEQFF.

This rearrangement joins TRBV12-5 to TRBJ2-7; the match to TRBD1 covers 10 bases. Per germline, CDR1 LGHNT and CDR2 FRNRAP. The J segment lost 5 bases and the V segment lost 6 bases, leaving 7 bases of the junction unmatched. The length of the CDR3 is 14 residues. The CDR3 reads CASGLGQGVNEQYF. Here the CDR3 DNA reads TGTGCTAGTGGCCTTGGACAGGGGGTCAACGAGCAGTACTTC.

The chain links TRBV2 to TRBJ1-2; a possible D gene is TRBD1 (6 bases). CDR3 length: 17 residues. In germline, CDR1 is SNHLY, CDR2 FYNNEI. V was clipped by 7 bases and J by 2 bases, with 23 bases between them. CDR3 amino acids: CASKLWESGGANYGYTF. CDR3 nucleotides: TGTGCCAGCAAACTCTGGGAATCCGGGGGGGCCAACTATGGCTACACCTTC.

The chain combines TRBV14 with TRBJ1-1; D possibly corresponds to TRBD1 (5 bases). Looked up from germline, CDR1 is SGHDN and CDR2 is FVKESK. This CDR3 contains 15 residues. The V end was cut by 0 bases, the J end by 5 bases, with 13 bases between. DNA for the CDR3: TGTGCCAGCAGCCAAGAGGCAGGGTACCCGACTGAAGCTTTCTTT. Translated, it gives CASSQEAGYPTEAFF.

The chain recombines TRBV19 with TRBJ1-5; TRBD1 matches at 10 bases. In germline, CDR1 is LNHDA, CDR2 SQIVND (reference sequence). The V gene end was trimmed by 6 bases and the J gene end by 2 bases; junction bases not matched to a gene: 7. CDR3 length: 16 amino acids. The chain's CDR3 is CASRPGQGLGNQPQHF. The CDR3 bases are TGTGCCAGTAGGCCGGGACAGGGGTTAGGCAATCAGCCCCAGCATTTT.

The rearrangement links TRBV6-1 to TRBJ2-5; 12 bases align to TRBD1. V was pared by 2 bases and J by 4 bases, with 5 bases of the junction left unmatched. This CDR3 has 16 amino acids. CDR1 and CDR2 from the germline V gene are MNHNS and SASEGT. The CDR3 loop reads CASSEWGQGARETQYF. As DNA, the CDR3 is TGTGCCAGCAGTGAATGGGGACAGGGGGCAAGAGAGACCCAGTACTTC.

V usage is TRBV19 and J usage is TRBJ1-1; TRBD1 might be the D (6 bases). CDR3 length: 15 residues. Trimming left V 5 bases short and J 1 base short, with 14 bases between. Germline CDR1 LNHDA, CDR2 SQIVND (reference sequence). The CDR3 sequence: CASSRDGQQNTEAFF. Written as DNA, the CDR3 is TGTGCCAGTAGTCGGGATGGACAGCAGAACACTGAAGCTTTCTTT.

The rearrangement uses TRBV6-1 and TRBJ2-5; 7 bases line up with TRBD1. The germline V gene encodes CDR1 MNHNS and CDR2 SASEGT. The CDR3 contains 13 residues. V shed 6 bases and J 1 base; nucleotides not matched to a gene: 2. The CDR3 DNA sequence: TGTGCCAGCAGGTGGACAGGCCAAGAGACCCAGTACTTC. Amino acid sequence: CASRWTGQETQYF.

The rearrangement links TRBV5-1 to TRBJ1-1, with 9 positions matching TRBD1. This CDR3 region has 16 residues. Germline V gene sequence: CDR1 SGHRS, CDR2 YFSETQ. V shed 0 bases and J 2 bases; nucleotides not matched to a gene: 5. CDR3 residues: CASSLAGTGINTEAFF. The CDR3 DNA sequence: TGCGCCAGCAGCTTGGCCGGGACAGGGATTAACACTGAAGCTTTCTTT.

The count of this clone is one. The CDR3 nucleotides read TGTGCCAGCAGCTTCGACAGGACCTACGAGCAGTACTTC. Protein: CASSFDRTYEQYF. The rearrangement joins TRBV7-9 to TRBJ2-7; possible D gene TRBD1, 6 bases. Germline CDR1 reads SEHNR; CDR2 reads FQNEAQ (reference sequence). Trimming cost V 3 bases and J 2 bases, with 8 bases left between them. The CDR3 consists of 13 residues.

This clone has a single count. This rearrangement joins TRBV25-1 to TRBJ1-4; D gene uncertain. This CDR3 contains 14 residues. Germline V gene data show CDR1 as MGHDK and CDR2 as SYGVNS. Trimming left V 2 bases short and J 1 base short, with 5 bases between. The CDR3 is CASSEPVTNEKLFF. For the CDR3, the DNA is TGTGCCAGCAGTGAACCAGTAACTAATGAAAAACTGTTTTTT. The full variable domain, rest sourced from reference TRBV25-1 and TRBJ1-4, is EADIYQTPRYLVIGTGKKITLECSQTMGHDKMYWYQQDPGMELHLIHYSYGVNSTEKGDLSSESTVSRIRTEHFPLTLESARPSHTSQYLCASSEPVTNEKLFFGSGTQLSVL.

The rearrangement joins TRBV19 to TRBJ2-5; 7 nucleotides align to TRBD2. V trimming: 3 bases; J trimming: 4 bases; junction bases outside the gene matches: 8. The CDR3 sequence is 15 residues long. In germline, CDR1 is LNHDA, CDR2 SQIVND (reference sequence). The CDR3 loop is CASSMSGERGETQYF. The CDR3 DNA is TGTGCCAGTAGTATGAGCGGGGAAAGGGGAGAGACCCAGTACTTC.